Listed below are T cell receptor beta chains from one sample, sequenced in a study of blood T cell repertoires in COVID-19. The data were produced by immunoSEQ multiplex PCR, yet TCRdb's version contains in-frame clones alone and is incomplete. The sample has roughly 180,000 clones; roughly three quarters are singletons. Source material: PBMCs or T cells enriched from blood (not recorded which). The source of these receptors is a man aged 55 to 70 who had been exposed to COVID-19. Both conserved end residues are part of each CDR3. A D gene is named only where the DNA matches it firmly. Expanded clones are given a class, and other clones once, few, many or no size at all.

J	V	size	D	CDR3	DNA
TRBJ1-5	TRBV7-2	.	.	CASSPETGQPQHF	TGTGCCAGCAGCCCTGAGACAGGACAGCCCCAGCATTTT
TRBJ2-3	TRBV7-2	.	TRBD1	CASSLALGQGADTQYF	TGTGCCAGCAGCTTAGCGTTGGGACAGGGGGCAGATACGCAGTATTTT
TRBJ2-2	TRBV5-6	.	TRBD2	CASSPLPTSGSAGELFF	TGTGCCAGCAGCCCCCTCCCGACTAGCGGGAGTGCCGGGGAGCTGTTTTTT
TRBJ2-5	TRBV24-1	.	.	CATSALGHGGLLVQETQYF	TGTGCCACCAGTGCCCTGGGACATGGGGGTCTTTTGGTCCAAGAGACCCAGTACTTC
TRBJ2-3	TRBV5-1	.	.	CASSLASWVRSTDTQYF	TGCGCCAGCAGCTTGGCGAGCTGGGTGCGGTCCACAGATACGCAGTATTTT
TRBJ1-3	TRBV14	.	TRBD1	CASSRTGDGNTIYF	TGTGCCAGCAGCCGGACAGGGGATGGAAACACCATATATTTT
TRBJ1-6	TRBV27	.	.	CASSSFRGVGPYNSPLHF	TGTGCCAGCAGTTCCTTCAGGGGCGTAGGCCCCTATAATTCACCCCTCCACTTT
TRBJ2-7	TRBV7-8	.	TRBD1	CASSRDRGIGSYEQYF	TGTGCCAGCAGCCGGGACAGGGGGATAGGTTCCTACGAGCAGTACTTC
TRBJ1-2	TRBV11-3	.	.	CASSPPEQRGHYGYTF	TGTGCCAGCAGCCCCCCGGAACAGCGGGGTCACTATGGCTACACCTTC
TRBJ2-1	TRBV11-2	once	.	CASSLDFSAPRGEQFF	TGTGCCAGCAGCTTAGATTTCAGCGCCCCAAGAGGTGAGCAGTTCTTC
TRBJ2-3	TRBV7-8	once	TRBD2	CASSLGSTAGAVQYF	TGTGCCAGCAGCTTAGGGTCGACCGCGGGAGCCGTGCAGTATTTT
TRBJ2-1	TRBV7-8	.	.	CASSLAASSPHEQFF	TGTGCCAGCAGCTTAGCGGCTAGCAGCCCTCATGAGCAGTTCTTC
TRBJ2-1	TRBV4-2	.	TRBD2	CASSQDRSGSGNEQFF	TGTGCCAGCAGCCAAGATCGGAGCGGGAGTGGAAATGAGCAGTTCTTC
TRBJ1-2	TRBV4-3	.	.	CASSQDYGDYGYTF	TGCGCCAGCAGCCAAGACTACGGTGACTATGGCTACACCTTC
TRBJ2-2	TRBV11-2	.	.	CASSLSGGQIRAGELFF	TGTGCCAGCAGTTTAAGCGGGGGACAGATAAGGGCCGGGGAGCTGTTTTTT
TRBJ2-3	TRBV9	.	TRBD2	CASSGPRGSGRAGDTQYF	TGTGCCAGCAGCGGACCGCGTGGCAGCGGGAGGGCAGGGGATACGCAGTATTTT
TRBJ1-1	TRBV7-2	.	.	CASSFGRGLGTEAFF	TGTGCCAGCAGCTTTGGGCGGGGCCTGGGCACTGAAGCTTTCTTT
TRBJ2-2	TRBV9	.	TRBD1	CASSVRPGQGANTGELFF	TGTGCCAGCAGCGTGAGACCTGGACAGGGGGCGAACACCGGGGAGCTGTTTTTT
TRBJ2-6	TRBV19	.	TRBD1	CASQDRVPSSGANVLTF	TGTGCCAGTCAAGACAGGGTTCCGAGCTCTGGGGCCAACGTCCTGACTTTC
TRBJ2-1	TRBV29-1	.	TRBD2	CSVPSGGAWDEQFF	TGCAGCGTGCCCAGCGGGGGCGCCTGGGATGAGCAGTTCTTC
TRBJ2-7	TRBV25-1	.	TRBD1	CAIPMGQECSYEQYF	TGTGCCATCCCCATGGGACAGGAATGCTCCTACGAGCAGTACTTC
TRBJ2-3	TRBV6-4	few	.	CASSRLAADTQYF	TGTGCCAGCAGTAGGTTAGCCGCAGATACGCAGTATTTT
TRBJ1-4	TRBV6-5	.	.	CASSYSRDPREKLFF	TGTGCCAGCAGTTACTCGCGGGACCCACGGGAAAAACTGTTTTTT
TRBJ1-4	TRBV18	.	.	CASSPLQATNEKLFF	TGTGCCAGCTCACCACTCCAGGCAACTAATGAAAAACTGTTTTTT
TRBJ2-5	TRBV30	.	.	CAWNSGQETQYF	TGTGCCTGGAACTCGGGCCAAGAGACCCAGTACTTC